This TCR beta chain was captured by sequencing in a study of CD8 T cells in ankylosing spondylitis. Whole-study results and caveats: Within matched ankylosing spondylitis synovial fluid, disease-linked clones were reportedly significantly enriched. A TCR beta motif of 8 or 9 highly homologous variants appeared characteristic of ankylosing spondylitis blood. Clones linked to the disease showed a CD8+ phenotype. They occurred at relatively low frequencies in peripheral blood.

The CDR3 length is 16 residues. Trimming pared 1 base from V and 0 bases from J, leaving 8 bases between. Germline V CDR1 and CDR2: KGHDR, SFDVKD. Of note for this clonotype: What it binds is unknown.

Quantitative 5'-RACE with molecular barcodes generated TCR beta libraries. TCRdb recomputed calls from the 5' RACE reads with MiXCR, one row per CDR3 protein. The data show over 600,000 distinct CDR3 sequences, around 20% seen once. The specimen sequenced was blood, either unsorted or a sorted T cell fraction (not recorded which). This TCR came from a male donor with ankylosing spondylitis. This chain joins TRBV24-1 and TRBJ2-2; D perhaps matches TRBD2 (6 bases). In DNA, the CDR3 is TGTGCCACCAGTGATTTACTAGCTCCGAACACCGGGGAGCTGTTTTTT. It translates to CATSDLLAPNTGELFF.